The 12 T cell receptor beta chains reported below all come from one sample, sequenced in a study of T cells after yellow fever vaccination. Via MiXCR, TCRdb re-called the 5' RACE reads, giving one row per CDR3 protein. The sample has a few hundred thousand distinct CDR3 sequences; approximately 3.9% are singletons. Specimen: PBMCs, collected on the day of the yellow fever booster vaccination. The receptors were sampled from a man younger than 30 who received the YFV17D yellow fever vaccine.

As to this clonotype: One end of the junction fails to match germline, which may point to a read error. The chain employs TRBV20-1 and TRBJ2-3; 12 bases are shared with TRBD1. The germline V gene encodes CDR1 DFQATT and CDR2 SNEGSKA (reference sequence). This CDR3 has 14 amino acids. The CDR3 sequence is CNFKPGQGADTEYF. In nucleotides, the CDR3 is TGCAATTTTAAACCGGGACAGGGGGCAGATACGGAGTATTTT.

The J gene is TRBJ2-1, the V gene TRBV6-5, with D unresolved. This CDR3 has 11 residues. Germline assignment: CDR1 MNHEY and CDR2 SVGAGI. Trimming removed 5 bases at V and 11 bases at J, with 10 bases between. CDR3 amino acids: CASSLDSKQFF. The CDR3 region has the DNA TGTGCCAGCAGTCTAGACTCGAAGCAGTTCTTC.

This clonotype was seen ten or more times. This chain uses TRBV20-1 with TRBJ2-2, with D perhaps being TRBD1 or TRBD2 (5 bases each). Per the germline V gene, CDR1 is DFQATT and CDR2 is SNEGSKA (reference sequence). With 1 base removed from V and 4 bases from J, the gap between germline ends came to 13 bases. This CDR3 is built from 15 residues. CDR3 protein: CSARGTSRGTGELFF. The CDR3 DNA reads TGCAGTGCTAGAGGGACATCGAGGGGCACCGGGGAGCTGTTTTTT.

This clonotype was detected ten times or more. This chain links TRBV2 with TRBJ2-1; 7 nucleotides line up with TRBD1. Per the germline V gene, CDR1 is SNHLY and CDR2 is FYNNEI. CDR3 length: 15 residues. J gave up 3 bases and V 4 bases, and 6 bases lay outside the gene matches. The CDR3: CASSGDREGYNEQFF. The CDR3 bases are TGTGCCAGCAGTGGAGACAGGGAAGGCTACAATGAGCAGTTCTTC.

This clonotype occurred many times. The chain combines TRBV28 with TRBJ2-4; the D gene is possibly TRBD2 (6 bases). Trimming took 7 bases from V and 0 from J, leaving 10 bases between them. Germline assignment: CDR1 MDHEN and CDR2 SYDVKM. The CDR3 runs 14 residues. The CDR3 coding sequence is TGTGCCAGCAACCTGGGGGGAGCCAAAAACATTCAGTACTTC. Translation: CASNLGGAKNIQYF.

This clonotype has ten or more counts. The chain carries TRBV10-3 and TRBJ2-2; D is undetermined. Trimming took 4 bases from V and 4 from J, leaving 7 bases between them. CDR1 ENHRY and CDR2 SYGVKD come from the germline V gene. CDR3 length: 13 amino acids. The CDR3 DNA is TGTGCCATCAGTGTGACGTTCACCGGGGAGCTGTTTTTT. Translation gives CAISVTFTGELFF.

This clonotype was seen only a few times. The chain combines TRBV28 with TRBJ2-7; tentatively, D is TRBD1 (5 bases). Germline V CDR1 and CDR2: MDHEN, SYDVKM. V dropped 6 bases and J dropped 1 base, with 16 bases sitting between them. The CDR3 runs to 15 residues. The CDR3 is CASSRARQRSYEQYV. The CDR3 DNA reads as TGTGCCAGCAGCCGCGCCCGACAGCGTTCCTACGAGCAGTACGTC.

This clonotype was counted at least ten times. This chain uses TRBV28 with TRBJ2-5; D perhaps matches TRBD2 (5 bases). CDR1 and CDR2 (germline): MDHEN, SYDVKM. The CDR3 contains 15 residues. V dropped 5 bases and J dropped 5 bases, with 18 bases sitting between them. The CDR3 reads CASSPRLSPTETQYF. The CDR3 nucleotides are TGTGCCAGCAGTCCCCGACTATCACCCACGGAGACCCAGTACTTC.

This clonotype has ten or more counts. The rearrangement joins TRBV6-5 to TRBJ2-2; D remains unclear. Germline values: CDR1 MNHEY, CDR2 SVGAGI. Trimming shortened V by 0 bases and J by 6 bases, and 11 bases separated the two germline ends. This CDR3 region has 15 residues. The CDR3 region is CASSYSTLGAGELFF. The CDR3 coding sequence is TGTGCCAGCAGTTACTCGACTCTCGGCGCCGGGGAGCTGTTTTTT.

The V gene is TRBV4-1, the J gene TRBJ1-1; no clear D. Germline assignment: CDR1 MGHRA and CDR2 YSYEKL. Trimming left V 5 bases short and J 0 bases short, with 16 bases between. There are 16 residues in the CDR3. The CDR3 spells CASSSEPIGVNTEAFF. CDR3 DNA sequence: TGCGCCAGCAGCTCCGAGCCTATCGGAGTGAACACTGAAGCTTTCTTT.

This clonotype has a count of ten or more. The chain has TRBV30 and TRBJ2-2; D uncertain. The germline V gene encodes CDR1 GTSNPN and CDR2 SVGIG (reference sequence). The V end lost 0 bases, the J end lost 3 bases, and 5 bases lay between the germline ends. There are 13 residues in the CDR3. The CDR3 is CAWSVRYTGELFF. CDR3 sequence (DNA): TGTGCCTGGAGTGTTAGATACACCGGGGAGCTGTTTTTT.

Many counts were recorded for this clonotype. This CDR3 is CASSLFLGEAFF. In DNA form, the CDR3 reads TGTGCCAGCAGTTTATTTCTCGGTGAAGCTTTCTTT. V gene TRBV12-3 or TRBV12-4 combines with J gene TRBJ1-1; the D is unclear. V lost 2 bases to trimming and J lost 7 bases, with 8 bases between them. This CDR3 is 12 amino acids long.